What follows describes a single T cell receptor beta chain. Its specificity is not known. These data belong to a study of cytomegalovirus exposure and HLA in healthy donors. Whole-study results and caveats: One variant, a missense change in DCLRE1C, was linked in a later analysis to TCR beta V- and J-gene trimming.

The study ran its PCR with 60 Vbeta and 13 Jbeta primers. The protocol was immunoSEQ multiplex PCR, while the TCRdb copy is restricted to in-frame clones and leaves out a portion. The repertoire holds about 110,000 clones, with 55% to 75% as singletons. Sequenced input: PBMCs. This TCR was sampled from a man between 25 and 39 years old in good health and CMV-seropositive.

The CDR3: CASSLLSGAIDTQYF. CDR3 bases: TGTGCCAGCAGCCTCCTTAGCGGGGCGATAGATACGCAGTATTTT. This chain joins TRBV14 and TRBJ2-3, with 8 bases identical to TRBD2. The V and J ends lost 4 bases and 5 bases, in that order; junction bases with no gene match: 8. Germline CDR1 SGHDN, CDR2 FVKESK. This CDR3 is built from 15 residues. The full variable domain, completed using reference TRBV14 and TRBJ2-3, is EAGVTQFPSHSVIEKGQTVTLRCDPISGHDNLYWYRRVMGKEIKFLLHFVKESKQDESGMPNNRFLAERTGGTYSTLKVQPAELEDSGVYFCASSLLSGAIDTQYFGPGTRLTVL.